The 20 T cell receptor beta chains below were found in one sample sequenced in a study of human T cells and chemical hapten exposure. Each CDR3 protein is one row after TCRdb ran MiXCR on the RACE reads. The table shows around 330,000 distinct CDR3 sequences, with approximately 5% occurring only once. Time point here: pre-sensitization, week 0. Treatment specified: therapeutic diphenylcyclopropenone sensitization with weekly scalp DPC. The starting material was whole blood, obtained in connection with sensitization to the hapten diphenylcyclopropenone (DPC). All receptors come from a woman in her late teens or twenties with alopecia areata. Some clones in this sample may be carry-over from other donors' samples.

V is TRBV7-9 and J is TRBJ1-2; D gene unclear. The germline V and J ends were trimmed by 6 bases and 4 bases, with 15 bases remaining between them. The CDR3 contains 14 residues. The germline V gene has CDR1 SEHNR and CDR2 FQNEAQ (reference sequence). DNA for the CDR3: TGTGCCAGCAGTCAAATAAGCGCAGCCTATGGCTACACCTTC. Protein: CASSQISAAYGYTF.

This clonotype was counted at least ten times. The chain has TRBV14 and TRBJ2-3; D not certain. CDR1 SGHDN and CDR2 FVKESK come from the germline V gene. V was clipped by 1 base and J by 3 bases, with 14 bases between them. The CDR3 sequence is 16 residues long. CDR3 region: CASSQGASPITDTQYF. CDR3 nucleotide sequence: TGTGCCAGCAGCCAAGGGGCGAGTCCCATAACAGATACGCAGTATTTT.

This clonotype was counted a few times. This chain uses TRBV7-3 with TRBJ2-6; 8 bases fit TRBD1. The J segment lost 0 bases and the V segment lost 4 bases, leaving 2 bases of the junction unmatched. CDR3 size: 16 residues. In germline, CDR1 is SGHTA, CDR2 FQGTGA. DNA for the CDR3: TGTGCCAGCAGCTGGACAGGGAACTCTGGGGCCAACGTCCTGACTTTC. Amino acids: CASSWTGNSGANVLTF.

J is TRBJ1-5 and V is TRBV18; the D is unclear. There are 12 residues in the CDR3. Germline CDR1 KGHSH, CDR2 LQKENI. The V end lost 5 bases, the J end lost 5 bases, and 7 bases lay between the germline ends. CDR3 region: CASSAGYQPQHF. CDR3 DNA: TGTGCCAGCTCAGCCGGGTATCAGCCCCAGCATTTT.

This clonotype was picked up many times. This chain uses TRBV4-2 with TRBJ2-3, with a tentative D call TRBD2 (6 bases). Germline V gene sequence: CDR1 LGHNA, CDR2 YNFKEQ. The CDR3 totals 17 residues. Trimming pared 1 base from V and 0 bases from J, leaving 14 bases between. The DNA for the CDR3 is TGTGCCAGCAGCCAAGGAGCGGGTAGAATCAGCACAGATACGCAGTATTTT. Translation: CASSQGAGRISTDTQYF.

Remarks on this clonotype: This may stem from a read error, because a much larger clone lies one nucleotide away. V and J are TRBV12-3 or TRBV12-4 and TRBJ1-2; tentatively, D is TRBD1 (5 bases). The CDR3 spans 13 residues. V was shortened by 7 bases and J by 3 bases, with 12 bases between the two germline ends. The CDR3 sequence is CASIWDRHYGYTF. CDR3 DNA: TGTGCCAGCATTTGGGACCGACACTATGGCTACACCTTC.

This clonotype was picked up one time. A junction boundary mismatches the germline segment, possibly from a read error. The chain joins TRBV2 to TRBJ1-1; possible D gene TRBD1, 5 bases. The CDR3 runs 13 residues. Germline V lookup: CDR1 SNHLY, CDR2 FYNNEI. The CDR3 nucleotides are TGTGCCAGCGTACGGGGGTGGAACGCTGAAGCTTTCTTT. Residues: CASVRGWNAEAFF.

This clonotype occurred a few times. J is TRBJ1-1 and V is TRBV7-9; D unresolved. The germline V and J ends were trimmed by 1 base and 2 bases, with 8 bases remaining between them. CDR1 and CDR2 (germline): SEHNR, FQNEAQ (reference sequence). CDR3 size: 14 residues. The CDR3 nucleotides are TGTGCCAGCAGCTTAGGCAGCTTCAACACTGAAGCTTTCTTT. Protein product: CASSLGSFNTEAFF. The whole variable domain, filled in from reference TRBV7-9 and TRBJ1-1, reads DTGVSQNPRHKITKRGQNVTFRCDPISEHNRLYWYRQTLGQGPEFLTYFQNEAQLEKSRLLSDRFSAERPKGSFSTLEIQRTEQGDSAMYLCASSLGSFNTEAFFGQGTRLTVV.

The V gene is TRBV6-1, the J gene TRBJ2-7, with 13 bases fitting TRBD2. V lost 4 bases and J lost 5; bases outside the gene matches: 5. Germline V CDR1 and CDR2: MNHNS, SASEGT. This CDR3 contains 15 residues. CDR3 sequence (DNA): TGTGCCAGCAGTGGACTAGCGGGGGGCTATGACGAGCAGTACTTC. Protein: CASSGLAGGYDEQYF.

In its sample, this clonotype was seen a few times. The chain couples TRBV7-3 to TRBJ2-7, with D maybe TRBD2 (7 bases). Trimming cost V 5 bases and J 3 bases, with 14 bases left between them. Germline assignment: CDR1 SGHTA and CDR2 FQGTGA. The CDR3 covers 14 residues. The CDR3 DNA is TGTGCCAGCAGCGTAAGGGGGGGAAGCTACGAGCAGTACTTC. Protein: CASSVRGGSYEQYF.

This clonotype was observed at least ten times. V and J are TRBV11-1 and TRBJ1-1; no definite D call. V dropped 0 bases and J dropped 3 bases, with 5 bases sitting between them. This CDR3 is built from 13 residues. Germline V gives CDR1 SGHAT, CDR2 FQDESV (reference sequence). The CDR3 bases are TGTGCCAGCAGCTTAGCGCGAGACACTGAAGCTTTCTTT. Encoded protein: CASSLARDTEAFF.

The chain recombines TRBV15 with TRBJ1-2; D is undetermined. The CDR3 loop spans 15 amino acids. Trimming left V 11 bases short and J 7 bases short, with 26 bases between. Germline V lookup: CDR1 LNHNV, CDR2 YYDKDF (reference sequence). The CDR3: CAASSGGLADGGYTF. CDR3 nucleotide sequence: TGTGCCGCTTCGAGCGGAGGCCTGGCAGACGGTGGCTACACCTTC. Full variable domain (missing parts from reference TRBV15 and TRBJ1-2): DAMVIQNPRYQVTQFGKPVTLSCSQTLNHNVMYWYQQKSSQAPKLLFHYYDKDFNNEADTPDNFQSRRPNTSFCFLDIRSPGLGDTAMYLCAASSGGLADGGYTFGSGTRLTVV.

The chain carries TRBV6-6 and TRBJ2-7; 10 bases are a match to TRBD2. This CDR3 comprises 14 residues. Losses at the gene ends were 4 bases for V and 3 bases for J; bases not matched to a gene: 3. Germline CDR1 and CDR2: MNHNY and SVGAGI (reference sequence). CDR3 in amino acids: CASSLTSGIYEQYF. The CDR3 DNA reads TGTGCCAGCAGTTTAACTAGCGGGATCTACGAGCAGTACTTC.

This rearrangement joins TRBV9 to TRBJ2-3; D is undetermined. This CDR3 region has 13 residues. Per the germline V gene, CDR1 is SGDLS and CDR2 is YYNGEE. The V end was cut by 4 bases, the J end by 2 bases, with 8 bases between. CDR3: CASSFPATDTQYF. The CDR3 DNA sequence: TGTGCCAGCAGCTTCCCCGCCACAGATACGCAGTATTTT.

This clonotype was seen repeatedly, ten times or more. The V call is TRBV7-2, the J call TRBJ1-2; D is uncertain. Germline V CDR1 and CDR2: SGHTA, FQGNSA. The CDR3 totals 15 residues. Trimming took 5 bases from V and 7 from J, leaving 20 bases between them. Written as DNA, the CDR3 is TGTGCCAGCAGCACCCAGTGGACCCTAGCGAGTGGCTACACCTTC. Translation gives CASSTQWTLASGYTF. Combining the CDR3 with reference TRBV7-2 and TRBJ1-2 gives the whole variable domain GAGVSQSPSNKVTEKGKDVELRCDPISGHTALYWYRQSLGQGLEFLIYFQGNSAPDKSGLPSDRFSAERTGGSVSTLTIQRTQQEDSAVYLCASSTQWTLASGYTFGSGTRLTVV.

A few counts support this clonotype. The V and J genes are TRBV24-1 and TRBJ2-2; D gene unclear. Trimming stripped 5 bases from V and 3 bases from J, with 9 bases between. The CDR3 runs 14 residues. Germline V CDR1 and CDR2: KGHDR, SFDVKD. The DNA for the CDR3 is TGTGCCACCAGTGGTGAAAGGGACACCGGGGAGCTGTTTTTT. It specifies CATSGERDTGELFF.

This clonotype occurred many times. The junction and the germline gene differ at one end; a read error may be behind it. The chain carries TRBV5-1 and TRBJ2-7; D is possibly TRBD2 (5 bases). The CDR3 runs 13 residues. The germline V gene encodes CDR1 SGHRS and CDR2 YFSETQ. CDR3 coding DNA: TGCGCCAGCAGTTTGGACGGGACCTACGAGCAGTACTTC. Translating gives CASSLDGTYEQYF. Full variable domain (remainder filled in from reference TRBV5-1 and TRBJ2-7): KAGVTQTPRYLIKTRGQQVTLSCSPISGHRSVSWYQQTPGQGLQFLFEYFSETQRNKGNFPGRFSGRQFSNSRSEMNVSTLELGDSALYLCASSLDGTYEQYFGPGTRLTVT.

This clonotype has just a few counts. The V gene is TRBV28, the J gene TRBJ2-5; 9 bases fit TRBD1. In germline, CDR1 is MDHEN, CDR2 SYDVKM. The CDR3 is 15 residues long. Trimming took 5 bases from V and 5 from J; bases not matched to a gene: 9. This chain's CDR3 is CASSRTGTGSETQYF. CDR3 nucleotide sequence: TGTGCCAGCAGTCGTACCGGGACAGGGTCGGAGACCCAGTACTTC.

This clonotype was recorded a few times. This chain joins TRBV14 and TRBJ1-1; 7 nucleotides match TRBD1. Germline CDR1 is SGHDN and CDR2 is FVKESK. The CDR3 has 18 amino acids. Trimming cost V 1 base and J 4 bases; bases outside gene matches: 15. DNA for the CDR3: TGTGCCAGCAGCCAAGGGAAAGGGGGCTTGCGATTAACCACTGAAGCTTTCTTT. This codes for CASSQGKGGLRLTTEAFF.

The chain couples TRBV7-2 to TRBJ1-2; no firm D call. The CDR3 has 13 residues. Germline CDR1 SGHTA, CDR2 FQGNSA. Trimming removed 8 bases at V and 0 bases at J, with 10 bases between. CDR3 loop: CASLGKANYGYTF. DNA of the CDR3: TGTGCCAGCCTGGGGAAAGCTAACTATGGCTACACCTTC.